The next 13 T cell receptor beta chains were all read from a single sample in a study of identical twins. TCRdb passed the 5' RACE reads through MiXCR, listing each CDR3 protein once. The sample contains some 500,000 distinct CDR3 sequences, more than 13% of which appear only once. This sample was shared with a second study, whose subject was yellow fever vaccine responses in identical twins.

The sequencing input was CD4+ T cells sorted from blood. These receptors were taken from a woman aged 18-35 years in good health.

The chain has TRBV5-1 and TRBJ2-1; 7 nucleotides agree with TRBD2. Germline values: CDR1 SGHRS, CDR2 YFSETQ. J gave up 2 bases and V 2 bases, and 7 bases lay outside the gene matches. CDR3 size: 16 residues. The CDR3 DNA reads TGCGCCAGCAGCTTACCCGGGGGAGGGACCTACAATGAGCAGTTCTTC. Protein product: CASSLPGGGTYNEQFF.

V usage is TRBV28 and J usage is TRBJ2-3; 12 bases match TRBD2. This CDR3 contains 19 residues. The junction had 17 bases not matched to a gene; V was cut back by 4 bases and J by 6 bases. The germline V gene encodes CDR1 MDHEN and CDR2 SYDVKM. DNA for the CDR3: TGTGCCAGCAGTTCTATAGGGGCCGCTAGCGGGAGGGCCCTGGATACGCAGTATTTT. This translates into CASSSIGAASGRALDTQYF.

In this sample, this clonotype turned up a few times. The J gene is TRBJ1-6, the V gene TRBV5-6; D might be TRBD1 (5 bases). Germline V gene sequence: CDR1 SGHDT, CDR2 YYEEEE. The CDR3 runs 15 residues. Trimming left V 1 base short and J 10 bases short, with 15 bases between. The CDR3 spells CASSLKSRGWSPLHF. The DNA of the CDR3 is TGTGCCAGCAGCTTGAAGAGTAGGGGTTGGTCACCCCTCCACTTT.

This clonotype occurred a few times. CDR3 amino acids: CSASSGLSSYEQYF. The DNA for the CDR3 is TGCAGTGCTAGTTCGGGCCTTAGCTCCTACGAGCAGTACTTC. The chain is built from TRBV20-1 and TRBJ2-7, with no clear D. The CDR3 covers 14 residues. The ends were cut back, 3 bases at V and 0 bases at J, with 12 bases in the middle. Germline V gene data show CDR1 as DFQATT and CDR2 as SNEGSKA (reference sequence).

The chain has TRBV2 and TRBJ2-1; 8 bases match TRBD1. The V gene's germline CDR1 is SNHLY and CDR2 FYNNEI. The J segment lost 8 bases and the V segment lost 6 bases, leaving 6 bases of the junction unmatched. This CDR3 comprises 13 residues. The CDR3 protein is CASSHPGGDEQFF. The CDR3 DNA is TGTGCCAGCAGCCACCCAGGGGGCGATGAGCAGTTCTTC.

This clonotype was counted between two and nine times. CDR3 loop: CSARVGLLNNEQFF. The CDR3 DNA is TGCAGTGCTAGGGTGGGGCTCCTCAACAATGAGCAGTTCTTC. The chain is built from TRBV20-1 and TRBJ2-1; the D gene is possibly TRBD1 (5 bases). The germline V gene encodes CDR1 DFQATT and CDR2 SNEGSKA (reference sequence). Deletions cut 3 bases from V and 5 bases from J, with 14 bases between. The CDR3 totals 14 residues.

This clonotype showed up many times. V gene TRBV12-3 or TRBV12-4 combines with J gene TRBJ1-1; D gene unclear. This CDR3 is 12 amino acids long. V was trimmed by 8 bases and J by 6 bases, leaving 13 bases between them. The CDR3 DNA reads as TGTGCCAGCGTAATAGGGAGTGCTGAAGCTTTCTTT. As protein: CASVIGSAEAFF.

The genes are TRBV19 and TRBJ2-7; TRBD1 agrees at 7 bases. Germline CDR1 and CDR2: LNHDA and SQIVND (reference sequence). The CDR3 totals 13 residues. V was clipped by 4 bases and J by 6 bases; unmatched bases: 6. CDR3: CASSTQTGLEQYF. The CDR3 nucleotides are TGTGCCAGTAGTACCCAGACAGGGCTCGAGCAGTACTTC.

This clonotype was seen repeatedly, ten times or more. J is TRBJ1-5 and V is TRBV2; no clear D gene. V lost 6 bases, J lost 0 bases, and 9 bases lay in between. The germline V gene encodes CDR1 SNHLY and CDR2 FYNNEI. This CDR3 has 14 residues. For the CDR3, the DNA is TGTGCCAGCAGAAAGGGTCTTAGCAATCAGCCCCAGCATTTT. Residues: CASRKGLSNQPQHF.

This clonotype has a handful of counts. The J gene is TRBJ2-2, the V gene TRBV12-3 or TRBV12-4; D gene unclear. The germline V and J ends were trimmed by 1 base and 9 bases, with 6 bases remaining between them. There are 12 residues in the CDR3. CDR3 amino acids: CASSLEGRELFF. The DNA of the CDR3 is TGTGCCAGCAGTTTAGAAGGGAGGGAGCTGTTTTTT.

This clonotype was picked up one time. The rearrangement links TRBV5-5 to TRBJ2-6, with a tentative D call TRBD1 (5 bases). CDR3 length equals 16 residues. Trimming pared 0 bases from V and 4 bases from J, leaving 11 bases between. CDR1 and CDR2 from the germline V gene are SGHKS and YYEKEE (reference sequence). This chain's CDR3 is CASSLGIGVGANVLTF. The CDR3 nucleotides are TGTGCCAGCAGCTTGGGAATAGGGGTCGGGGCCAACGTCCTGACTTTC.

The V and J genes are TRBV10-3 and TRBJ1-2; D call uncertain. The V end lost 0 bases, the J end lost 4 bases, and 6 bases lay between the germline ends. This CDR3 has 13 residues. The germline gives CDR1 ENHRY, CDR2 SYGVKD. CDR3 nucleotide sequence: TGTGCCATCAGTGAGTCGACCGGCTATGGCTACACCTTC. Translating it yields CAISESTGYGYTF.

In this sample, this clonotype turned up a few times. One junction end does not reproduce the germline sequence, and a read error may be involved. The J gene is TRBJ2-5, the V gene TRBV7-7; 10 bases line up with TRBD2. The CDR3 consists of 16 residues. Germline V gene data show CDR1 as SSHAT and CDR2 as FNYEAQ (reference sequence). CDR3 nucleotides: TGTGCTAGCAGCACGGGCGAGCGGGGGGGCCGAGAGACCCAGTACTTC. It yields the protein CASSTGERGGRETQYF.